Sequencing of this T cell receptor (beta chain) was carried out in a study of T-cell memory formation after mild COVID-19. Looking at the study overall: Largely donor-specific TCR clusters were found.

Regarding the study as a whole: Of the contracting clones, CD4+ ones lay mainly in CM and EM, and CD8+ ones in EMRA.

The CDR3 covers 13 residues. Trimming pared 5 bases from V and 1 base from J, leaving 7 bases between. CDR1 is MNHEY and CDR2 is SVGEGT in the germline V gene. TCRdb ran MiXCR on the 5' RACE reads and lists one entry per CDR3 protein. This sample yields 300,000 to 350,000 distinct CDR3 sequences, of which roughly an eighth are seen a single time; roughly 21% belongs to the top ten. Details on this clonotype: What it binds is not known.

The sample consisted of PBMCs or a T cell subset sorted from them (not recorded which). This chain uses TRBV6-2 or TRBV6-3 with TRBJ2-3, with D hard to call. The source of this sequence is a man between 18 and 29 years old who had mild COVID-19 (a few samples of this study predate the infection). Cell type and time point are not known. CDR3 sequence: CASSQLRTDTQYF. DNA for the CDR3: TGTGCCAGCAGTCAACTACGCACAGATACGCAGTATTTT.